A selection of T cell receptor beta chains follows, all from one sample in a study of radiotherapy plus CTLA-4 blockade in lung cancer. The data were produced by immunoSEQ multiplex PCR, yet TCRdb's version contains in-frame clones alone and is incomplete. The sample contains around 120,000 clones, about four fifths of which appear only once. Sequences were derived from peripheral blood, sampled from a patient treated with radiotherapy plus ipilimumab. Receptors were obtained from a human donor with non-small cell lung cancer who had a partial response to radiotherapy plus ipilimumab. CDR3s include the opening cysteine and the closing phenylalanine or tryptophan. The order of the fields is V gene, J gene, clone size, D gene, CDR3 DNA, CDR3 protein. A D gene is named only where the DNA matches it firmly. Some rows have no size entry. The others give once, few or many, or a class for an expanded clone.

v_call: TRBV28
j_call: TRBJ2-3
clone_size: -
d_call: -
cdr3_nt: TGTGCCAGCAGTTTATCCGTCACGTGGAGGTTTGGTACGCAGTATTTT
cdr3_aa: CASSLSVTWRFGTQYF

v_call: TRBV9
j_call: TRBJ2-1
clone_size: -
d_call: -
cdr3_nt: TGTGCCAGCAGCGCAGGCGTGTACAATGAGCAGTTCTTC
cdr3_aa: CASSAGVYNEQFF

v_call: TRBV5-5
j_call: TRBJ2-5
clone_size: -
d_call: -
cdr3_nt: TGTGCCAGCAGCCAGGGCCTCGGGACACCCGAAGAGACCCAGTACTTC
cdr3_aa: CASSQGLGTPEETQYF

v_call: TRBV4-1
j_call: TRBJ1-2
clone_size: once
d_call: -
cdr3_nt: TGCGCCAGCAGCCAAGATAGAGGCGACTATGGCTACACCTTC
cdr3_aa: CASSQDRGDYGYTF

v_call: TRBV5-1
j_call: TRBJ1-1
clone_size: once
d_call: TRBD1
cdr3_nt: TGCGCCAGCAGCTCCCGGGACAGAGACATGAACACTGAAGCTTTCTTT
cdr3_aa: CASSSRDRDMNTEAFF

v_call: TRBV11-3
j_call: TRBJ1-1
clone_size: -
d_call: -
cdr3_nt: TGTGCCAGCACTGGTCAGGGTGCCACTGAAGCTTTCTTT
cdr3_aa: CASTGQGATEAFF

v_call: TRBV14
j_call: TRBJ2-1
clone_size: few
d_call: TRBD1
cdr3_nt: TGTGCCAGCAGCCCCCGGGACAGCTACAATGAGCAGTTCTTC
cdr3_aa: CASSPRDSYNEQFF

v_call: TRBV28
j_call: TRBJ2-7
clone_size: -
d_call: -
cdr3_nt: TGTGCCAGCAGTAAAACAGGGATTAGGAACTACGAGCAGTACTTC
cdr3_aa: CASSKTGIRNYEQYF

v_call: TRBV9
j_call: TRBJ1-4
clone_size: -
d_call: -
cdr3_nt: TGTGCCAGCAGCGTAGGTAACAGGCGAGAAGAAAAACTGTTTTTT
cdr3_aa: CASSVGNRREEKLFF

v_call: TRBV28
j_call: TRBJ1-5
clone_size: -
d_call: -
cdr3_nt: TGTGCCAGCAGTGAGTGGTATAGCAATCAGCCCCAGCATTTT
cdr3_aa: CASSEWYSNQPQHF

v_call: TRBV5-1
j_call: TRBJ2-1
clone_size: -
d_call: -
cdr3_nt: TGCGCCAGCAGCTTGGCTGTCGGGGGATACGAGCAGTTCTTC
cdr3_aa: CASSLAVGGYEQFF

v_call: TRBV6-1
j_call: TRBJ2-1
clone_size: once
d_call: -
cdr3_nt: TGTGCCAGCAGTGAGGTGGTCTCCCTGCGCAATGAGCAGTTCTTC
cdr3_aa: CASSEVVSLRNEQFF

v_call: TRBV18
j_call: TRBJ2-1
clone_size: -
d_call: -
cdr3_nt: TGTGCCAGCTCACCGGGCCAGGGATATTACAATGAGCAGTTCTTC
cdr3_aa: CASSPGQGYYNEQFF

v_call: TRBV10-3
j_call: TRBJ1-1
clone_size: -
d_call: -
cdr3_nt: TGTGCCATCAGTGTGGTAGGGGCGGCTGAAGCTTTCTTT
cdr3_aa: CAISVVGAAEAFF

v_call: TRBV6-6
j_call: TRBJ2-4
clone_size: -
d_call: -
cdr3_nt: TGTGCCAGCAGGCCTACAGCGGTACTAGCCAAAAACATTCAGTACTTC
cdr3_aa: CASRPTAVLAKNIQYF

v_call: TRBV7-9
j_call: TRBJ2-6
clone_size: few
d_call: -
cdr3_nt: TGTGCCAGCAGCCAAGAGGAAGGAGCTGGGGCCAACGTCCTGACTTTC
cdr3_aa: CASSQEEGAGANVLTF

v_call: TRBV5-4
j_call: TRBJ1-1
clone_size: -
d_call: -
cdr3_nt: TGTGCCAGCAGCTTGGCCTTCGGGGGGAAGGTGAACACTGAAGCTTTCTTT
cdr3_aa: CASSLAFGGKVNTEAFF

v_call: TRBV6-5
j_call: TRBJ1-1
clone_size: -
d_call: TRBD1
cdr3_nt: TGTGCCAGCAGTTACGGGGACAGCACTGAAGCTTTCTTT
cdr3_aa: CASSYGDSTEAFF

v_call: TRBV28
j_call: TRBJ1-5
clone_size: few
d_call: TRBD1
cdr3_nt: TGTGCCAGCCATACGGACAGGGCTCAGCCCCAGCATTTT
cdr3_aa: CASHTDRAQPQHF

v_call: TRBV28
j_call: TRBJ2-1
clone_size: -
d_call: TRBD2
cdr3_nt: TGTGCCAGCAGTTTATCCCCGGGACTAGCGGGAGTCTACAATGAGCAGTTCTTC
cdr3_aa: CASSLSPGLAGVYNEQFF

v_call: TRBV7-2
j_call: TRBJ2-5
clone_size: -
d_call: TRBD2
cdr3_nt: TGTGCCAGCAGCTTAAATTCGGGGGGGGCCCAAGAGACCCAGTACTTC
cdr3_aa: CASSLNSGGAQETQYF

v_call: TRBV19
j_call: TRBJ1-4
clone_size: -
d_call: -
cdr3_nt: TGTGCCAGTAGTCCGCTAAGGACAGCCGAAAAACTGTTTTTT
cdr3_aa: CASSPLRTAEKLFF

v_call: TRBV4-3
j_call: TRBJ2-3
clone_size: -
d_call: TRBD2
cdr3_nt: TGCGCCAGCAGCGAGCGGGGCATCACAGATACGCAGTATTTT
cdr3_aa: CASSERGITDTQYF

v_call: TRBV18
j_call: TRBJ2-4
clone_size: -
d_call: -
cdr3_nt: TGTGCCAGCTCACCGGGACAAAGCATTCAGTACTTC
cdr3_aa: CASSPGQSIQYF

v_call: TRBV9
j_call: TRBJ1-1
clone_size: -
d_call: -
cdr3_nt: TGTGCCAGCAGCGAGGGGAACTCCTTCACTGAAGCTTTCTTT
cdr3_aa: CASSEGNSFTEAFF

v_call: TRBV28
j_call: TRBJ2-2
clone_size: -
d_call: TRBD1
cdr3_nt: TGTGCCAGCAGTTTATACAGGGGGATTAACACCGGGGAGCTGTTTTTT
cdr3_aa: CASSLYRGINTGELFF